Presented here are 30 T cell receptor beta chains from one specimen sequenced in a study of T cell repertoires in cytomegalovirus infection. TCRdb itself ran the reads through MiXCR, one entry per CDR3 protein. The sample holds roughly 570,000 distinct CDR3 sequences; around two fifths are singletons and the top ten take roughly 50%. The antigens these receptors bind are not known. Sequencing was performed on cultured PBMCs, taken from culture after CMV antigen stimulation. The receptor set was obtained from a human donor in good health (CMV status not recorded). Some clones in this sample may be carry-over from other donors' samples.

This clonotype turned up a few times. The V and J genes are TRBV11-3 and TRBJ2-1; D remains unclear. The CDR3 runs to 14 residues. Per germline, CDR1 SGHNT and CDR2 YENEEA. V was trimmed by 5 bases and J by 6 bases, leaving 14 bases between them. The CDR3 protein is CASSPEGPSNEQFF. In DNA, the CDR3 is TGTGCCAGCAGCCCGGAAGGGCCCTCCAATGAGCAGTTCTTC.

The CDR3 coding sequence is TGTGCCAGCAGCCCTACCGGGACAGGGCATGGTGAGCAGTTCTTC. The encoded protein is CASSPTGTGHGEQFF. This rearrangement joins TRBV14 to TRBJ2-1; TRBD1 aligns across 9 bases. With 4 bases clipped from V and 9 bases from J, the junction kept 10 bases outside the gene matches. Per the germline V gene, CDR1 is SGHDN and CDR2 is FVKESK. The CDR3 has 15 amino acids.

This chain links TRBV7-8 with TRBJ1-1; D is unclear. Germline lookup yields CDR1 SGHVS and CDR2 FQNEAQ. Trimming pared 3 bases from V and 1 base from J, leaving 9 bases between. The CDR3 sequence is 14 residues long. The CDR3 region has the DNA TGTGCCAGCAGCTTTTCCAGAACGAACACTGAAGCTTTCTTT. It is translated as CASSFSRTNTEAFF.

This clonotype has just a few counts. The V call is TRBV6-5, the J call TRBJ2-7; no definite D call. This CDR3 region has 13 residues. Germline CDR1 MNHEY, CDR2 SVGAGI. V lost 0 bases, J lost 2 bases, and 5 bases lay in between. This CDR3 reads CASSYSIAYEQYF. The CDR3, as DNA: TGTGCCAGCAGTTACTCAATCGCCTACGAGCAGTACTTC.

With respect to this clonotype: One junction end disagrees with the germline gene, perhaps due to a read error. This chain uses TRBV4-1 with TRBJ2-1; 8 bases map to TRBD1. This CDR3 spans 15 amino acids. The germline gives CDR1 MGHRA, CDR2 YSYEKL. CDR3 nucleotides: TGTGCCAGCAGCCAAGCCCAGGGGGCTGTATCTGAGCAGTTCTTC. This sequence encodes CASSQAQGAVSEQFF.

The rearrangement links TRBV7-9 to TRBJ1-2; D is undetermined. CDR3 length equals 13 residues. CDR1 and CDR2 (germline): SEHNR, FQNEAQ (reference sequence). Trimming stripped 6 bases from V and 4 bases from J, with 12 bases between. Here the CDR3 DNA reads TGTGCCAGCAGTATGGACGGGGTCTATGGCTACACCTTC. Amino acid sequence: CASSMDGVYGYTF.

This clonotype was observed at least ten times. The CDR3 reads CASSPNRGPPFSNQPQHF. CDR3 DNA sequence: TGTGCCAGCAGCCCCAATCGAGGGCCCCCTTTTAGCAATCAGCCCCAGCATTTT. V gene TRBV7-6 combines with J gene TRBJ1-5; the D is unclear. The V and J ends lost 5 bases and 0 bases respectively, with 20 bases between them. The CDR3 is made up of 18 amino acids. CDR1 and CDR2 from the germline V gene are SGHVS and FNYEAQ.

This clonotype was recorded a few times. This rearrangement joins TRBV6-2 or TRBV6-3 to TRBJ2-1; D gene uncertain. The germline V gene encodes CDR1 MNHEY and CDR2 SVGEGT. This CDR3 spans 13 amino acids. The V end lost 6 bases, the J end lost 2 bases, and 8 bases lay between the germline ends. CDR3 bases: TGTGCCAGCAGGACGAAACCCTACAATGAGCAGTTCTTC. It specifies CASRTKPYNEQFF.

J is TRBJ2-3 and V is TRBV5-1; no definite D call. The CDR3 runs 14 residues. Trimming left V 3 bases short and J 3 bases short, with 11 bases between. CDR1 is SGHRS and CDR2 is YFSETQ in the germline V gene. The CDR3 region has the DNA TGCGCCAGCAGCTCCGCAGGTACGACAGATACGCAGTATTTT. It codes for CASSSAGTTDTQYF.

The gene calls are TRBV7-2 and TRBJ2-7; TRBD2 aligns across 12 bases. Germline CDR1 reads SGHTA; CDR2 reads FQGNSA. The CDR3 sequence is 15 residues long. With V trimmed by 5 bases and J by 4 bases, 6 bases remained unmatched. CDR3 DNA: TGTGCCAGCAGCCCTACTAGCGGGAGGTCGTACGAGCAGTACTTC. Residues: CASSPTSGRSYEQYF.

This sequence joins TRBV12-3 or TRBV12-4 and TRBJ2-2; D call uncertain. The ends were cut back, 3 bases at V and 6 bases at J, with 8 bases in the middle. This CDR3 is built from 13 residues. The CDR3 spells CASSFSYSGELFF. The CDR3 DNA sequence: TGTGCCAGCAGTTTTTCGTATTCCGGGGAGCTGTTTTTT.

The chain uses TRBV10-3 and TRBJ2-1; 13 bases agree with TRBD2. Trimming cost V 3 bases and J 5 bases; bases outside gene matches: 4. The CDR3 is 16 amino acids. Germline CDR1 reads ENHRY; CDR2 reads SYGVKD. The CDR3 spells CAISDPTSGGDNEQFF. In DNA, the CDR3 is TGTGCCATCAGTGACCCTACTAGCGGGGGGGACAATGAGCAGTTCTTC.

V and J are TRBV7-9 and TRBJ2-5; D perhaps matches TRBD1 (6 bases). CDR3 length: 13 residues. V lost 4 bases and J 4 bases, leaving 10 bases between the germline ends. Looked up from germline, CDR1 is SEHNR and CDR2 is FQNEAQ (reference sequence). The DNA for the CDR3 is TGTGCCAGCAGCTGGAGAGGGGGAGAGACCCAGTACTTC. Amino acid sequence: CASSWRGGETQYF.

This sequence joins TRBV6-2 or TRBV6-3 and TRBJ1-2, with D maybe TRBD1 (6 bases). Trimming removed 6 bases from V and 4 bases from J, with 15 bases in between. Per germline, CDR1 MNHEY and CDR2 SVGEGT. This CDR3 has 14 residues. CDR3 nucleotide sequence: TGTGCCAGCAGACCAGGGGATTCCCCCTATGGCTACACCTTC. Its protein is CASRPGDSPYGYTF.

The sample holds a few counts of this clonotype. The genes are TRBV7-2 and TRBJ2-5; 8 bases match TRBD2. The length of the CDR3 is 13 residues. Germline loops: CDR1 SGHTA, CDR2 FQGNSA. With V trimmed by 3 bases and J by 5 bases, 2 bases remained unmatched. The CDR3 region has the DNA TGTGCCAGCAGCTTTACGGGGGGGGAGACCCAGTACTTC. Translation gives CASSFTGGETQYF.

The V and J genes are TRBV19 and TRBJ2-1, with TRBD1 matching over 8 bases. The CDR3 consists of 15 residues. The V gene end was trimmed by 7 bases and the J gene end by 6 bases; junction bases not matched to a gene: 11. The V gene's germline CDR1 is LNHDA and CDR2 SQIVND (reference sequence). This chain's CDR3 is CASTLIPGQVNEQFF. The CDR3 nucleotides read TGTGCCAGTACTCTTATCCCGGGACAGGTCAATGAGCAGTTCTTC.

The chain uses TRBV12-3 or TRBV12-4 and TRBJ2-5, with TRBD2 matching 11 bases. V lost 5 bases, J lost 10 bases, and 9 bases stayed unmatched. The CDR3 covers 14 residues. CDR3 loop: CASSATTSGEDQYF. Written as DNA, the CDR3 is TGTGCCAGCAGTGCCACGACTAGCGGGGAGGACCAGTACTTC.

At least ten counts were recorded for this clonotype. DNA of the CDR3: TGCGCCAGCAGCCAAGGGGTAGCCGACGGAGGGGGTACGCAGTATTTT. Residues: CASSQGVADGGGTQYF. This chain links TRBV4-3 with TRBJ2-3; D may match TRBD1 or TRBD2 (6 bases each). The CDR3 is 16 residues long. Looked up from germline, CDR1 is LGHNA and CDR2 is YSLEER. Trimming shortened V by 1 base and J by 8 bases, and 19 bases separated the two germline ends.

This rearrangement joins TRBV7-2 to TRBJ1-1, with TRBD1 matching 7 bases. The CDR3 length is 14 residues. CDR1 and CDR2 from the germline V gene are SGHTA and FQGNSA. V gave up 4 bases and J gave up 3 bases; unmatched junction bases: 5. The CDR3 nucleotides read TGTGCCAGCAGCTGGCAGGGGGGAGACACTGAAGCTTTCTTT. It yields the protein CASSWQGGDTEAFF.

CDR3 nucleotides: TGTGCCGGAAGGCGGGGAAACACCGGGGAGCTGTTTTTT. It specifies CAGRRGNTGELFF. This chain links TRBV12-3 or TRBV12-4 with TRBJ2-2; tentatively, D is TRBD2 (6 bases). This CDR3 spans 13 amino acids. Trimming took 11 bases from V and 2 from J, leaving 12 bases between them.

The rearrangement uses TRBV7-2 and TRBJ2-2; the match to TRBD2 covers 11 bases. Germline V gene sequence: CDR1 SGHTA, CDR2 FQGNSA. The V segment lost 3 bases and the J segment 6 bases; nucleotides outside the gene matches: 0. This CDR3 has 14 amino acids. The CDR3 loop is CASSLTSGAGELFF. As DNA, the CDR3 is TGTGCCAGCAGCTTGACTAGCGGGGCCGGGGAGCTGTTTTTT.

The CDR3: CSARELGGGAEAFF. The CDR3 DNA reads as TGCAGTGCTAGAGAATTGGGAGGGGGGGCTGAAGCTTTCTTT. The V gene is TRBV20-1, the J gene TRBJ1-1; D possibly corresponds to TRBD1 (6 bases). Between the trimmed V and J ends, which lost 0 bases and 6 bases, there was a span of 14 bases. Germline loops: CDR1 DFQATT, CDR2 SNEGSKA (reference sequence). The CDR3 consists of 14 residues.

This CDR3 is CASSPITSGDTDTQYF. CDR3 nucleotide sequence: TGTGCCAGCAGCCCCATCACTAGCGGGGACACAGATACGCAGTATTTT. The gene calls are TRBV7-4 and TRBJ2-3; 10 bases are shared with TRBD2. V dropped 5 bases and J dropped 2; count of bases not matched to a gene: 7. Germline assignment: CDR1 SGHVT and CDR2 SQSDAQ. This CDR3 has 16 amino acids. Combining the CDR3 with reference TRBV7-4 and TRBJ2-3 gives the whole variable domain GAGVSQSPRYKVAKRGRDVALRCDSISGHVTLYWYRQTLGQGSEVLTYSQSDAQRDKSGRPSGRFSAERPERSVSTLKIQRTEQGDSAVYLCASSPITSGDTDTQYFGPGTRLTVL.

This sequence joins TRBV6-5 and TRBJ1-1; the D is unclear. V lost 4 bases, J lost 1 base, and 16 bases lay in between. From germline, CDR1 is MNHEY and CDR2 SVGAGI. The CDR3 has 16 amino acids. The chain's CDR3 is CASSLVGRRTNTEAFF. The CDR3 DNA follows: TGTGCCAGCAGTTTAGTCGGCAGGAGAACGAACACTGAAGCTTTCTTT.

The chain joins TRBV6-8 to TRBJ2-7; 8 nucleotides align to TRBD2. The CDR3 extends over 15 amino acids. Germline V lookup: CDR1 MNHGY, CDR2 SAAAGT. J was trimmed by 3 bases and V by 2 bases; bases with no gene match: 6. The CDR3 DNA reads TGTGCCAGCAGTTACAGCACTAGCGGCTACTACGAGCAGTACTTC. It specifies CASSYSTSGYYEQYF.

This clonotype was seen a handful of times. V usage is TRBV12-3 or TRBV12-4 and J usage is TRBJ1-2, with no clear D. Trimming removed 6 bases from V and 10 bases from J, with 18 bases in between. The CDR3 is 13 residues long. CDR3 amino acids: CASSVYSASPYTF. CDR3 DNA sequence: TGTGCCAGCAGCGTGTACAGTGCGTCACCCTACACCTTC.

The chain carries TRBV28 and TRBJ1-2, with a tentative D call TRBD1 (6 bases). Germline CDR1 reads MDHEN; CDR2 reads SYDVKM. The CDR3 is made up of 14 amino acids. V was cut by 2 bases and J by 7 bases, with 14 bases left in between. The chain's CDR3 is CASSLGQRYRGYTF. In nucleotides, the CDR3 is TGTGCCAGCAGTTTAGGACAGAGGTACCGTGGCTACACCTTC.

The chain recombines TRBV7-6 with TRBJ1-2; D unclear. The V gene's germline CDR1 is SGHVS and CDR2 FNYEAQ. The CDR3 contains 14 residues. Trimming removed 1 base at V and 7 bases at J, with 13 bases between. CDR3 in amino acids: CASSLDDRSGGYTF. DNA of the CDR3: TGTGCCAGCAGCTTAGACGATAGGTCGGGTGGCTACACCTTC.

This clonotype was seen repeatedly, ten times or more. The chain recombines TRBV7-2 with TRBJ1-2; D is unclear. Germline CDR1 is SGHTA and CDR2 is FQGNSA. The V end was cut by 5 bases, the J end by 5 bases, with 15 bases between. The CDR3 contains 14 residues. The CDR3 loop is CASSPPGSDYGYTF. The CDR3 DNA reads TGTGCCAGCAGCCCGCCCGGTTCCGATTATGGCTACACCTTC.

This chain connects TRBV10-3 to TRBJ1-1, with 8 bases aligning to TRBD1. This CDR3 contains 15 residues. Germline V gene lookup returns CDR1 ENHRY and CDR2 SYGVKD. The V and J ends lost 10 bases and 1 base, in that order; junction bases with no gene match: 11. The CDR3, as DNA: TGTGCCACCTCCCCGTCGGGACAGGCGAACACTGAAGCTTTCTTT. Residues: CATSPSGQANTEAFF.